The 3 T cell receptor beta chains below all came from one sample that was sequenced in a study of blood T cell repertoires in COVID-19. Sequencing was performed with immunoSEQ multiplex PCR; in TCRdb, only in-frame clones are kept and a portion is missing. The table shows approximately 100,000 clones, with 81% occurring only once. The sample comprised peripheral blood. These receptors all stem from a woman aged 80 or over with acute or convalescent COVID-19.

The chain couples TRBV2 to TRBJ1-4; D perhaps matches TRBD1 (6 bases). Trimming removed 7 bases at V and 7 bases at J, with 16 bases between. The CDR3 contains 14 residues. Germline CDR1 is SNHLY and CDR2 is FYNNEI. Here the CDR3 DNA reads TGTGCCAGCAATATAGGGGGGGTTACTGAAAAACTGTTTTTT. This encodes CASNIGGVTEKLFF.

This clone was observed a single time. The chain recombines TRBV7-9 with TRBJ2-7; weak D call: TRBD1 (5 bases). Germline CDR1 reads SEHNR; CDR2 reads FQNEAQ (reference sequence). This CDR3 comprises 14 residues. Trimming pared 5 bases from V and 1 base from J, leaving 12 bases between. Here the CDR3 DNA reads TGTGCCAGCAGCAGGAGACAGACGTCCTACGAGCAGTACGTC. It yields the protein CASSRRQTSYEQYV.

The sample holds a few counts of this clone. J is TRBJ1-6 and V is TRBV24-1; D possibly corresponds to TRBD1 (5 bases). V was trimmed by 2 bases and J by 10 bases, leaving 11 bases between them. Germline CDR1 reads KGHDR; CDR2 reads SFDVKD. There are 14 residues in the CDR3. CDR3 protein: CATSDSGEGSPLHF. CDR3 DNA: TGTGCCACCAGTGATTCGGGAGAGGGGTCACCCCTCCACTTT.